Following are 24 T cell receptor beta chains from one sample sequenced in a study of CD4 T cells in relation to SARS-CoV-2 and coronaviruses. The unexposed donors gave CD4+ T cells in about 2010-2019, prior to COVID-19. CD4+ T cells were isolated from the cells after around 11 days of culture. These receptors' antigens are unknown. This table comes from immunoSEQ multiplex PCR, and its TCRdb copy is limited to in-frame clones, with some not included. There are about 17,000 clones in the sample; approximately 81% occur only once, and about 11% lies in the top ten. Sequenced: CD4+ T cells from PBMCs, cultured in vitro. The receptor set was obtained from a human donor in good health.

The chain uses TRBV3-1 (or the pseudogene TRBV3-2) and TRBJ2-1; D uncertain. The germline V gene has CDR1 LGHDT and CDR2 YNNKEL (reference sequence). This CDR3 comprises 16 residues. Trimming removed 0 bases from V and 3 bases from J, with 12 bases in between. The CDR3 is CASSQDKHGFYNEQFF. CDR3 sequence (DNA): TGTGCCAGCAGCCAAGATAAGCACGGATTCTACAATGAGCAGTTCTTC.

As DNA, the CDR3 is TGTGCCAGCAGCCAGGGGGCTCGAGGCTACACCTTC. Residues: CASSQGARGYTF. This sequence joins TRBV2 and TRBJ1-2, with 8 bases identical to TRBD1. Per germline, CDR1 SNHLY and CDR2 FYNNEI. This CDR3 is built from 12 residues. V dropped 6 bases and J dropped 8; count of bases not matched to a gene: 5.

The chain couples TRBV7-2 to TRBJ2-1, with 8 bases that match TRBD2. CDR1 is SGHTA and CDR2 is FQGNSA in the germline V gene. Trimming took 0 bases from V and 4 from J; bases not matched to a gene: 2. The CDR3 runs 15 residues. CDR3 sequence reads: CASSLAGLGYNEQFF. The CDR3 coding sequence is TGTGCCAGCAGCTTAGCGGGACTAGGGTACAATGAGCAGTTCTTC.

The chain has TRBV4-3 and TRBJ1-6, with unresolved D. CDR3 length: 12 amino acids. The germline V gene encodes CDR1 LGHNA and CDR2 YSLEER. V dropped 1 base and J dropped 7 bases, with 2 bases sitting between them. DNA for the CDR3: TGCGCCAGCAGCCAAGGGAATTCACCCCTCCACTTT. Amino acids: CASSQGNSPLHF.

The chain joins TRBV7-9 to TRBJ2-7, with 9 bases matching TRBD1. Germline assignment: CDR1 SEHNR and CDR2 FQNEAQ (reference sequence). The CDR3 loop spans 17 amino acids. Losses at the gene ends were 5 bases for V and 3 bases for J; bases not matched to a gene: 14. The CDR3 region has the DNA TGTGCCAGCAGCGGCCGGAGGACAGGGGCGACCCTCTACGAGCAGTACTTC. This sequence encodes CASSGRRTGATLYEQYF.

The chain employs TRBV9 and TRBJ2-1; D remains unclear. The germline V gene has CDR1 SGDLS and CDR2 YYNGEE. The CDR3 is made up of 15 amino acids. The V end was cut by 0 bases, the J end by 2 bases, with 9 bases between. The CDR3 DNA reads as TGTGCCAGCAGCGTAGATGGCGGACCCTACAATGAGCAGTTCTTC. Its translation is CASSVDGGPYNEQFF.

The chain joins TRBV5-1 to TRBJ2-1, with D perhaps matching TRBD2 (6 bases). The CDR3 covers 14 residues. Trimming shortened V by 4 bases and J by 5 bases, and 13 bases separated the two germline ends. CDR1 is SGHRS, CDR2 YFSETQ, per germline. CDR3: CASSLSGPNNEQFF. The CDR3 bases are TGCGCCAGCAGCCTAAGCGGGCCTAACAATGAGCAGTTCTTC.

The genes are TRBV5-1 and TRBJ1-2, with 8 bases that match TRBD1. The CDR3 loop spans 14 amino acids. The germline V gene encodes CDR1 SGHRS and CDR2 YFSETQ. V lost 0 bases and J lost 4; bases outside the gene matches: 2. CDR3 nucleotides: TGCGCCAGCAGCTTGGGAGACAGGGGCTATGGCTACACCTTC. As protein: CASSLGDRGYGYTF.

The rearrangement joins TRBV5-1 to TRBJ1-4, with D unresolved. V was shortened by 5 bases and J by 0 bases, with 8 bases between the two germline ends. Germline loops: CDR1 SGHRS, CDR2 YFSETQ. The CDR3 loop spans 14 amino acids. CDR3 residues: CASSPAATNEKLFF. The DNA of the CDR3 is TGCGCCAGCAGTCCGGCCGCAACTAATGAAAAACTGTTTTTT.

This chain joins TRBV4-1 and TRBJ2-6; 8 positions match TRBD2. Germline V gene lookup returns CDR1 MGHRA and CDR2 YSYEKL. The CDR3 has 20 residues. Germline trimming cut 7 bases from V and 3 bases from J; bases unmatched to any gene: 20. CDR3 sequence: CASKRGPGLERRDGANVLTF. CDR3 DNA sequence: TGCGCCAGCAAGCGGGGACCGGGACTAGAGAGGAGGGATGGGGCCAACGTCCTGACTTTC.

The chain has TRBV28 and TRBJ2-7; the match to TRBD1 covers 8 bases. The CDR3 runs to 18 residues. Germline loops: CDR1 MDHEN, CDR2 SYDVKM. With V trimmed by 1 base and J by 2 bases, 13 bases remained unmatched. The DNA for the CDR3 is TGTGCCAGCAGTTTATCCCGGGACAGGACCCGCCGAACCTACGAGCAGTACTTC. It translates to CASSLSRDRTRRTYEQYF.

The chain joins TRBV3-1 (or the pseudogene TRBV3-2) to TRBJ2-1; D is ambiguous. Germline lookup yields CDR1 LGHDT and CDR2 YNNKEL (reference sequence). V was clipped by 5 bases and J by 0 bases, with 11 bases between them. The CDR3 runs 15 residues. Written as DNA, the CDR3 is TGTGCCAGCAGCAAGACGGTGACCTCCTACAATGAGCAGTTCTTC. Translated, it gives CASSKTVTSYNEQFF.

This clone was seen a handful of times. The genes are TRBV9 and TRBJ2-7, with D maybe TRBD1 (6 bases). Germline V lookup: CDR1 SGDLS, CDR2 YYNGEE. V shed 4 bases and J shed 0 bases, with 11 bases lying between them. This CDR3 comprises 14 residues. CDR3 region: CASSRGQASYEQYF. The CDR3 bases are TGTGCCAGCAGCCGGGGACAAGCCTCCTACGAGCAGTACTTC.

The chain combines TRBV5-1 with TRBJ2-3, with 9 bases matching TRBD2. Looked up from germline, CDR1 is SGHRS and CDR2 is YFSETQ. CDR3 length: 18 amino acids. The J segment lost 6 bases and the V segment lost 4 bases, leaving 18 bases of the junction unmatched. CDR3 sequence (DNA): TGCGCCAGCAGCCCGGCGGGAGGGAGCGGGGGCCGGGCGGATACGCAGTATTTT. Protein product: CASSPAGGSGGRADTQYF.

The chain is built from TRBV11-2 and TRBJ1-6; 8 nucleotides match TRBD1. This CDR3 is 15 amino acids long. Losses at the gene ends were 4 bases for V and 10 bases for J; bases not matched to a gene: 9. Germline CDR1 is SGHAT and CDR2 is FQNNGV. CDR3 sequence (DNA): TGTGCCAGCAGCTCGATAAGGACAGGGAACTCACCCCTCCACTTT. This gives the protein CASSSIRTGNSPLHF.

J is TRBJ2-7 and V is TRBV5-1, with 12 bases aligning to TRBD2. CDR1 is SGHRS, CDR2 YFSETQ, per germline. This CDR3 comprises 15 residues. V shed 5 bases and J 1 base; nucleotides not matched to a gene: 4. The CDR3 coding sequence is TGCGCCAGCAGAACCGGGACTAGCGGGTCCTACGAGCAGTACTTC. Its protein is CASRTGTSGSYEQYF.

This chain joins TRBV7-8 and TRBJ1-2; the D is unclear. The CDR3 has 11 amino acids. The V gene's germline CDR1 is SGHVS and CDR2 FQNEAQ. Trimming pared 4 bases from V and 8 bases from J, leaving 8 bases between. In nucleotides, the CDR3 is TGTGCCAGCAGCTCCAACGACGGCTACACCTTC. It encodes CASSSNDGYTF.

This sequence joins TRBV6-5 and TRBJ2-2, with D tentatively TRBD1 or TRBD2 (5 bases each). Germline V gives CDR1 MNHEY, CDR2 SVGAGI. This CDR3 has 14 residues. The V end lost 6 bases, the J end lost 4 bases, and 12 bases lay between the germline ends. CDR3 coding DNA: TGTGCCAGCAGGAGGGGTACGGGCACCGGGGAGCTGTTTTTT. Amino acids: CASRRGTGTGELFF.

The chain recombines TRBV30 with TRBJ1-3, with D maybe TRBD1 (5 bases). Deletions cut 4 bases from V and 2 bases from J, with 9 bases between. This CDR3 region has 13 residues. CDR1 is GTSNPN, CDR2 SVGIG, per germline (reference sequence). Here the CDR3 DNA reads TGTGCCTGGAACGGACAAACTGGAAACACCATATATTTT. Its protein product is CAWNGQTGNTIYF.

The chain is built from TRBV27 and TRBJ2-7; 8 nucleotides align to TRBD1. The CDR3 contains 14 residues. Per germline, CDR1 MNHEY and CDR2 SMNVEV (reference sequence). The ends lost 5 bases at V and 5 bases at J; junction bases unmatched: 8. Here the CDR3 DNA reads TGTGCCAGCAGTCCACGACAGGGGTATCACGAGCAGTACTTC. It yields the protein CASSPRQGYHEQYF.

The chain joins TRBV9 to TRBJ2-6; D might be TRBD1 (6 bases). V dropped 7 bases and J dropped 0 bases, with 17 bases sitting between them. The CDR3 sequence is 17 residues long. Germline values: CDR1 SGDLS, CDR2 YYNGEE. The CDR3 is CASYGSQGSSGANVLTF. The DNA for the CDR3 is TGTGCCAGCTATGGTTCGCAGGGGTCCTCTGGGGCCAACGTCCTGACTTTC.

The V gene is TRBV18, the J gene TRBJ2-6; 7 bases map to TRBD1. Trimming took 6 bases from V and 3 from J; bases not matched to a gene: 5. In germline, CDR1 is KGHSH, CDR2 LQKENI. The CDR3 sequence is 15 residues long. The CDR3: CASSVTGLGANVLTF. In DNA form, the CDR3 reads TGTGCCAGCTCGGTGACAGGGCTTGGGGCCAACGTCCTGACTTTC. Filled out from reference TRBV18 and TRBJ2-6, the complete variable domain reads NAGVMQNPRHLVRRRGQEARLRCSPMKGHSHVYWYRQLPEEGLKFMVYLQKENIIDESGMPKERFSAEFPKEGPSILRIQQVVRGDSAAYFCASSVTGLGANVLTFGAGSRLTVL.

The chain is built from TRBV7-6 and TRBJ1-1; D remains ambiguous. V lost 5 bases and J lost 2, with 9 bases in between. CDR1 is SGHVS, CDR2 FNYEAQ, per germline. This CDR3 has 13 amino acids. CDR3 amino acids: CASSPRVNTEAFF. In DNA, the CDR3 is TGTGCCAGCAGCCCACGGGTAAACACTGAAGCTTTCTTT.

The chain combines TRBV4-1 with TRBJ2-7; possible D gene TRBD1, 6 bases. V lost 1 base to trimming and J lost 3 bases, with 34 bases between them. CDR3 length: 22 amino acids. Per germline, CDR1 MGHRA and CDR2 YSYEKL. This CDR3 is CASSQGVSTTGPYPPYFYEQYF. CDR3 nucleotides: TGCGCCAGCAGCCAAGGAGTCTCCACTACAGGGCCCTATCCCCCGTACTTCTACGAGCAGTACTTC.